This T cell receptor beta chain was obtained from a study of cytomegalovirus exposure and HLA in healthy donors. Study results and caveats: Only CMV serostatus was available as immune exposure information. Reports showed the classifier diagnosing cytomegalovirus status with high specificity and sensitivity. Many donors shared some public TCRs, even though most TCR sequences were rare. Analyses of presence and absence presupposed an approximately uniform sequencing depth across donors.

A multiplex PCR was run with 60 Vbeta primers and 13 Jbeta primers. The repertoire was sequenced with immunoSEQ multiplex PCR; TCRdb's copy has only in-frame clones and lacks some. The sample has 150,000 to 200,000 clones, 65% to 80% seen once. V gave up 8 bases and J gave up 5 bases, with 19 bases separating them. The CDR3 runs to 15 residues. CDR1 is MNHNS and CDR2 is SASEGT in the germline V gene. Details on this clone: As yet, its antigen is unknown.

The V gene is TRBV6-1, the J gene TRBJ1-5, with D unresolved. What was sequenced was PBMCs. This TCR derives from a woman in her 40s in good health and CMV-seronegative. CDR3 DNA sequence: TGTGCCAGCCTCTCTGCGGCAGCCTCATATCAGCCCCAGCATTTT. Amino acid sequence: CASLSAAASYQPQHF.